This T cell receptor beta chain was recorded in a study of PD-1 blockade in classical Hodgkin lymphoma. The CDR3 consists of 13 residues. Per germline, CDR1 WNHNN and CDR2 SYGVQD (reference sequence). Trimming took off 5 bases at V and 3 bases at J, with 11 bases between the two ends. Clones were read by immunoSEQ multiplex PCR, and TCRdb kept only the in-frame ones, dropping some. The sample shows 84,000 or so clones, about 93% of them seen only once. Every patient experienced relapse after autologous stem cell transplantation, and brentuximab vedotin exposure varied. Here the sequenced sample was peripheral blood mononuclear cells (PBMCs), taken before the second cycle of nivolumab. This sequence was found in a human donor with classical Hodgkin lymphoma. The chain has TRBV10-1 and TRBJ2-7; maybe TRBD2 (5 bases). In DNA form, the CDR3 reads TGCGCCAGCAGTCCAGGACTTTACTACGAGCAGTACTTC. Protein product: CASSPGLYYEQYF.